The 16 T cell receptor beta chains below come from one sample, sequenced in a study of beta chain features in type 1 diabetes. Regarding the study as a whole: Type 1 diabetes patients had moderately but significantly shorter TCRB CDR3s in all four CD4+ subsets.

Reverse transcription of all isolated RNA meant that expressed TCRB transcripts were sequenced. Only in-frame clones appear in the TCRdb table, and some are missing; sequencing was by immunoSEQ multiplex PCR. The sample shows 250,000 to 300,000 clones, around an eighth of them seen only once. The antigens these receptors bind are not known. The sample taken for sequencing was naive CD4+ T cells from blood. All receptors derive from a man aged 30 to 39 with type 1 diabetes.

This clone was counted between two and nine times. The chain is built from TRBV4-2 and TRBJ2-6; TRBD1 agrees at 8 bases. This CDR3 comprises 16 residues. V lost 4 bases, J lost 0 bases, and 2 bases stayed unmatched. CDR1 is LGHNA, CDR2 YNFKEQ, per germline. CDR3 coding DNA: TGTGCCAGCAGCCCAACAGGGGGCTCTGGGGCCAACGTCCTGACTTTC. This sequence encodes CASSPTGGSGANVLTF.

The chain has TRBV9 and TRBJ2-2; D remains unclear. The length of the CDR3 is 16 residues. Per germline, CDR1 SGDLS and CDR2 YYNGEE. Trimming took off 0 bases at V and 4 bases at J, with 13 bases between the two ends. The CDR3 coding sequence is TGTGCCAGCAGCGTAGCTACAACTACGCGCACCGGGGAGCTGTTTTTT. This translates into CASSVATTTRTGELFF. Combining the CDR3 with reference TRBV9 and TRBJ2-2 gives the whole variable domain DSGVTQTPKHLITATGQRVTLRCSPRSGDLSVYWYQQSLDQGLQFLIQYYNGEERAKGNILERFSAQQFPDLHSELNLSSLELGDSALYFCASSVATTTRTGELFFGEGSRLTVL.

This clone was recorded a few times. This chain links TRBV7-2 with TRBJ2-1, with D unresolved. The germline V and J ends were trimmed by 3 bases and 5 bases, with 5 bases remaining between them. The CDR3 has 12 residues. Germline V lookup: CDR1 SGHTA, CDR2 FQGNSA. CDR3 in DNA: TGTGCCAGCAGCTTTAGAGACAATGAGCAGTTCTTC. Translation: CASSFRDNEQFF.

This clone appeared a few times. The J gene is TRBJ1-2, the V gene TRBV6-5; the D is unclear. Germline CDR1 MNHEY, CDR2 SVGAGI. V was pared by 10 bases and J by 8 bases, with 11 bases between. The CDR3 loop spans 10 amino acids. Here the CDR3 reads CATRESGYTF. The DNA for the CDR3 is TGTGCCACCCGTGAGAGCGGCTACACCTTC.

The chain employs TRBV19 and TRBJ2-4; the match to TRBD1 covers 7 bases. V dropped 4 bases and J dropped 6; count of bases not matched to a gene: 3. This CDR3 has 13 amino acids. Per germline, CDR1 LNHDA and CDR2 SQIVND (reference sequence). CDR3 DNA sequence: TGTGCCAGTAGTACCGGGACAGTAAACATTCAGTACTTC. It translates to CASSTGTVNIQYF.

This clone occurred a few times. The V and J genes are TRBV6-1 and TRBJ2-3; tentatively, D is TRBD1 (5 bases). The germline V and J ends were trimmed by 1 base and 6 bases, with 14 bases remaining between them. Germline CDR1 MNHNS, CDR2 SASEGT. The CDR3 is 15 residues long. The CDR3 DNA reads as TGTGCCAGCAGTGAAGAGACAGCAGGGCGCGATACGCAGTATTTT. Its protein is CASSEETAGRDTQYF.

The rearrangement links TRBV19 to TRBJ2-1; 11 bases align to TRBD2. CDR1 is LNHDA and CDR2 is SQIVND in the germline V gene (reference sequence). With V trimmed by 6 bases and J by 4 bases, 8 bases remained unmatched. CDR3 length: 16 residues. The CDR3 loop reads CASRPRGLAGYNEQFF. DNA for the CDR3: TGTGCCAGTAGGCCCCGTGGACTAGCGGGTTACAATGAGCAGTTCTTC.

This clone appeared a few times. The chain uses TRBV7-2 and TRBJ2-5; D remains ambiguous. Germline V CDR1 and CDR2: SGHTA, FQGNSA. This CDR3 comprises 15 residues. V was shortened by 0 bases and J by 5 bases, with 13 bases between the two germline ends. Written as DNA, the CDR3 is TGTGCCAGCAGCTTAGCGCTTGTGGGCTTGGAGACCCAGTACTTC. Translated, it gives CASSLALVGLETQYF.

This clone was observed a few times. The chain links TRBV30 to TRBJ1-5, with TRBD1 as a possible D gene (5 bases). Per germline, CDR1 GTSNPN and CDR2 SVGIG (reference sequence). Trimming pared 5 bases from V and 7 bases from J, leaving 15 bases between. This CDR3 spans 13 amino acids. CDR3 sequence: CAWAGTGGQPQHF. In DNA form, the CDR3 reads TGTGCCTGGGCCGGGACCGGAGGGCAGCCCCAGCATTTT.

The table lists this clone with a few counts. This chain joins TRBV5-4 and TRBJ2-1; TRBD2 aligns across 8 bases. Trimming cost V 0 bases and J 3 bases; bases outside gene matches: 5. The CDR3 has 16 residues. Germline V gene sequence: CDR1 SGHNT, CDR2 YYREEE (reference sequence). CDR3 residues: CASSLDLAGGYNEQFF. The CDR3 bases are TGTGCCAGCAGCTTGGACTTGGCGGGAGGCTACAATGAGCAGTTCTTC.

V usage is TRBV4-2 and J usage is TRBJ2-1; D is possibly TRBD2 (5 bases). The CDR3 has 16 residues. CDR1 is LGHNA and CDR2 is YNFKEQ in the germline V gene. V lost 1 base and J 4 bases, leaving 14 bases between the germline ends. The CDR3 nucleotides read TGTGCCAGCAGCCAAGTCGCGGGCCGGGCTTACAATGAGCAGTTCTTC. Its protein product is CASSQVAGRAYNEQFF.

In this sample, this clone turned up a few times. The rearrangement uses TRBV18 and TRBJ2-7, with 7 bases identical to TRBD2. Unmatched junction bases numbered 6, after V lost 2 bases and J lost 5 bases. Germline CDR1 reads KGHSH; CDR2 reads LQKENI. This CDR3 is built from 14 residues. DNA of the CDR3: TGTGCCAGCTCACCAATCTCGGCGGGGGACGAGCAGTACTTC. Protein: CASSPISAGDEQYF.

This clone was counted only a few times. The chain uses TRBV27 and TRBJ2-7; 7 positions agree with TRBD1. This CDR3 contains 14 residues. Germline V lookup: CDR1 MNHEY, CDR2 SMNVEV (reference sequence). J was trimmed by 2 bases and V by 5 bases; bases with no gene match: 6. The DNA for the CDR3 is TGTGCCAGCAGTAGAACGGGACAGCCCTACGAGCAGTACTTC. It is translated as CASSRTGQPYEQYF.

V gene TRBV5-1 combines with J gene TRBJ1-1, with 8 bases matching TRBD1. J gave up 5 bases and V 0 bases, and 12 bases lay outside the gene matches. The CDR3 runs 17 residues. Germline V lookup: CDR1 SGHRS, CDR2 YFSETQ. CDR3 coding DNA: TGCGCCAGCAGCTTGGTACAGGGGGGTCATCTGACGACTGAAGCTTTCTTT. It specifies CASSLVQGGHLTTEAFF. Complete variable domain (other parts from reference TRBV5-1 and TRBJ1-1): KAGVTQTPRYLIKTRGQQVTLSCSPISGHRSVSWYQQTPGQGLQFLFEYFSETQRNKGNFPGRFSGRQFSNSRSEMNVSTLELGDSALYLCASSLVQGGHLTTEAFFGQGTRLTVV.

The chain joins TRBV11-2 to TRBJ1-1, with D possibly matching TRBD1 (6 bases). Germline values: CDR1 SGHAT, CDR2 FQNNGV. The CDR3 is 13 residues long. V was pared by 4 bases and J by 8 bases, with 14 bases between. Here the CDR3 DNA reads TGTGCCAGCAGCTCCCTTCAGGGGTCCGAAGCTTTCTTT. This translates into CASSSLQGSEAFF.

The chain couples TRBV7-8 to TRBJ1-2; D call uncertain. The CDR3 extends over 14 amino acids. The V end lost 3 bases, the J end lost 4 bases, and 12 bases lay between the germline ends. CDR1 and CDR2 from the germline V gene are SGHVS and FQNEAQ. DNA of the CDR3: TGTGCCAGCAGCTTCGGGGTAGTGGGCTATGGCTACACCTTC. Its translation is CASSFGVVGYGYTF.